These T cell receptor beta chains were read from a single sample in a study of cytomegalovirus exposure and HLA in healthy donors. TCRdb's copy holds only in-frame clones and misses some; the assay was immunoSEQ multiplex PCR. The sample carries 220,000 or so clones, 78% recorded once. The specimen sequenced was PBMCs. Source of these receptors: a male donor in good health and CMV-seronegative. CDR3s leave out the opening cysteine and the closing phenylalanine or tryptophan. Each record gives: V gene, J gene, CDR3 protein.

TRBV7-9	TRBJ2-3	SSSWRQGGRTDTQY
TRBV19	TRBJ2-2	ASSIGTATGELF
TRBV19	TRBJ2-2	ASSLQGGLDTGELF
TRBV29-1	TRBJ2-1	SAYTSGNNGQF
TRBV7-6	TRBJ2-3	ASSLPLGTGEAEDTQY
TRBV19	TRBJ1-1	ASSIDGGTHPSPPEAF
TRBV5-4	TRBJ2-2	ASSSGIVAGRTGELF
TRBV19	TRBJ1-4	ASKAAKLF
TRBV6-5	TRBJ1-1	ASSNTLNTEAF
TRBV5-1	TRBJ2-7	ASSLALDTYYEQY
TRBV7-3	TRBJ2-7	ASSVLAGYEQY
TRBV7-2	TRBJ2-7	ASSLGAASGAYEQY
TRBV28	TRBJ1-4	ASTRAGQGGEKLF
TRBV5-1	TRBJ1-4	ASGDGQANEKLF
TRBV4-1	NA	ASSQDSGVYEQY
TRBV7-8	TRBJ2-3	ASSLGQFSTDTQY
TRBV27	TRBJ2-1	ASSFLPSGGWNEQF
TRBV29-1	TRBJ1-2	SVEDLPGFNYGYT
TRBV7-6	TRBJ1-5	ASSLEAQGNQPQH
TRBV9	TRBJ1-5	ASSVAETPDSNQPQH